This T cell receptor (beta chain) was observed in a study of post-analysis software for immune sequencing data. Findings and caveats of the study: Roughly five TRBV segments appeared more often in patients than in controls, and TRBV5-6, TRBV5-1 and TRBV20-1 were among these. Clustering by F measure revealed strong co-clustering among samples prepared together in one batch. Diversity measured as normalized Chao1 was significantly lower in multiple sclerosis patients than in controls.

The CDR3 is made up of 15 amino acids. Germline CDR1 and CDR2: MRHNA and SNTAGT. After removal of 2 bases from V and 4 bases from J, the junction contained 6 bases not matched to a gene. This clonotype showed up just a few times. The antigen is unknown. Unique molecular identifiers featured in each of the TCR beta cDNA libraries. It was from roughly 0.93 to 9.6 million T cells that approximately 500,000 cDNA molecules came. TCRdb fed the PCR reads into MiXCR, producing one record per CDR3 protein. The sample consists of about 800,000 distinct CDR3 sequences, 25% to 30% of them appearing once. The sequenced sample was blood. The V gene is TRBV6-4, the J gene TRBJ1-2, with TRBD1 matching 8 bases. The receptor was derived from a girl between 5 and 17 years old with multiple sclerosis. The CDR3 nucleotides read TGTGCCAGCAGTGACGGGGACAGGCCGACCTATGGCTACACCTTC. Translating gives CASSDGDRPTYGYTF.